A selection of T cell receptor beta chains follows, all from one sample in a study of cytomegalovirus exposure and HLA in healthy donors. TCRdb's table, derived via immunoSEQ multiplex PCR, lists solely in-frame clones and lacks some. The sample has 100,000 to 150,000 clones; about 78% are singletons. The sequenced sample was PBMCs. These receptor sequences come from a man between 25 and 39 years old in good health and CMV-seronegative. The CDR3 runs from the conserved cysteine through the conserved F or W. D genes are given only for firm matches. Where a row states a size, it is once, few, many or the class of an expanded clone; other rows omit it.

TRBV6-6	once	NA	TRBJ1-2	CASSSDIYGYTF	TGTGCCAGCAGTTCAGACATCTATGGCTACACCTTC
TRBV19	NA	TRBD2	TRBJ2-7	CASSISGGLTYEQYF	TGTGCCAGTAGTATAAGCGGGGGGCTAACCTACGAGCAGTACTTC
TRBV5-4	few	TRBD2	TRBJ2-5	CASSLGGGQETQYF	TGTGCCAGCAGCCTTGGCGGGGGACAAGAGACCCAGTACTTC
TRBV4-1	NA	NA	TRBJ1-5	CASSQVAGGNQPQHF	TGCGCCAGCAGCCAAGTGGCAGGGGGCAATCAGCCCCAGCATTTT
TRBV7-9	NA	NA	TRBJ2-3	CASSYPTSSAQYF	TGTGCCAGCAGCTATCCTACTAGCTCCGCGCAGTATTTT
TRBV7-8	NA	NA	TRBJ1-1	CASSLAQGFIEAFF	TGTGCCAGCAGCTTAGCTCAGGGGTTCATTGAAGCTTTCTTT
TRBV5-1	NA	NA	TRBJ2-7	CASSSRQTYEQYF	TGCGCCAGCAGCTCCCGACAGACCTACGAGCAGTACTTC
TRBV7-8	NA	TRBD1	TRBJ2-2	CASYTGVTGELFF	TGTGCCAGCTATACAGGGGTCACCGGGGAGCTGTTTTTT
TRBV7-2	NA	NA	TRBJ2-7	CASSLVFHEQYF	TGTGCCAGCAGCTTAGTCTTCCACGAGCAGTACTTC
TRBV28	NA	TRBD1	TRBJ2-7	CASTLGTGREQYF	TGTGCCAGCACCTTAGGGACAGGGAGGGAGCAGTACTTC
TRBV29-1	NA	TRBD1	TRBJ2-1	CSAPLAGTGRFSSYNEQFF	TGCAGCGCCCCGCTAGCCGGGACAGGAAGATTTAGCTCCTACAATGAGCAGTTCTTC
TRBV5-1	NA	NA	TRBJ1-4	CASSRTGLSSEKLFF	TGCGCCAGCAGCCGAACAGGGTTGTCAAGCGAAAAACTGTTTTTT
TRBV19	NA	TRBD1	TRBJ2-7	CASSIRGPSHEQYF	TGTGCCAGTAGTATTAGGGGGCCGTCCCACGAGCAGTACTTC
TRBV11-3	NA	NA	TRBJ2-7	CASSLEGTNYEQYF	TGTGCCAGCAGCTTAGAGGGGACAAATTACGAGCAGTACTTC
TRBV7-9	NA	TRBD1	TRBJ1-2	CASSFGQGGFNYGYTF	TGTGCCAGCAGCTTTGGACAGGGGGGATTTAACTATGGCTACACCTTC
TRBV19	NA	TRBD2	TRBJ2-7	CASTLSGGSYEQYF	TGTGCCAGTACCCTCAGCGGGGGATCCTACGAGCAGTACTTC
TRBV5-6	NA	NA	TRBJ2-1	CASSLELSYNEQFF	TGTGCCAGCAGCTTGGAATTGTCGTACAATGAGCAGTTCTTC